One and the same sample provided the 27 T cell receptor beta chains below, sequenced in a study of blood T cell repertoires in COVID-19. The data were produced by immunoSEQ multiplex PCR, yet TCRdb's version contains in-frame clones alone and is incomplete. The sample contains almost 20,000 clones, roughly 84% of which appear only once. The sequenced sample was peripheral blood. The receptors were gathered from a human donor with active COVID-19. The donor label of this sample is uncertain.

CDR3 sequence reads: CASSQDFWAGGYNEQFF. Here the CDR3 DNA reads TGTGCCAGCAGCCAAGATTTTTGGGCGGGAGGATACAATGAGCAGTTCTTC. The rearrangement uses TRBV3-1 (or the pseudogene TRBV3-2) and TRBJ2-1; 8 bases match TRBD2. Germline assignment: CDR1 LGHDT and CDR2 YNNKEL (reference sequence). Trimming removed 0 bases from V and 4 bases from J; junction bases left unmatched: 8. CDR3 length equals 17 residues.

The rearrangement uses TRBV7-3 and TRBJ2-5, with 10 bases lining up with TRBD2. This CDR3 is 16 amino acids long. V shed 4 bases and J 4 bases; nucleotides not matched to a gene: 9. Germline V CDR1 and CDR2: SGHTA, FQGTGA. The CDR3 sequence: CASSSGLASSPETQYF. The CDR3 region has the DNA TGTGCCAGCAGCTCGGGACTAGCGAGTTCGCCAGAGACCCAGTACTTC.

The chain employs TRBV7-3 and TRBJ1-2; 8 positions match TRBD1. The CDR3 is 14 amino acids. J lost 7 bases, V lost 6 bases, and 10 bases had no gene match. The germline V gene encodes CDR1 SGHTA and CDR2 FQGTGA. The CDR3, as DNA: TGTGCCAGCAGTTCCCCGGGACAGGTGTTTGGCTACACCTTC. As protein: CASSSPGQVFGYTF.

V usage is TRBV9 and J usage is TRBJ1-3; D possibly corresponds to TRBD1 (5 bases). Germline loops: CDR1 SGDLS, CDR2 YYNGEE. The CDR3 totals 17 residues. Trimming left V 1 base short and J 0 bases short, with 14 bases between. The CDR3 DNA reads TGTGCCAGCAGCGTATGGGAAGACAGCCTCTCTGGAAACACCATATATTTT. Residues: CASSVWEDSLSGNTIYF.

The V call is TRBV19, the J call TRBJ2-5; 7 bases map to TRBD1. The J segment lost 1 base and the V segment lost 5 bases, leaving 4 bases of the junction unmatched. This CDR3 spans 14 amino acids. Germline V gene sequence: CDR1 LNHDA, CDR2 SQIVND (reference sequence). CDR3 sequence reads: CASSPGQPQETQYF. The DNA for the CDR3 is TGTGCCAGTAGTCCGGGACAGCCCCAAGAGACCCAGTACTTC.

The chain is built from TRBV6-2 or TRBV6-3 and TRBJ2-3; 7 nucleotides agree with TRBD1. The trim removed 4 bases at V and 3 bases at J, leaving 1 base unmatched. There are 13 residues in the CDR3. Looked up from germline, CDR1 is MNHEY and CDR2 is SVGEGT. CDR3 sequence (DNA): TGTGCCAGCAGTTGGGGACAGACAGATACGCAGTATTTT. It specifies CASSWGQTDTQYF.

The sample holds one count of this clone. The J gene is TRBJ2-5, the V gene TRBV6-5; TRBD2 might be the D (5 bases). The CDR3 loop spans 13 amino acids. The germline V and J ends were trimmed by 6 bases and 5 bases, with 13 bases remaining between them. The germline V gene encodes CDR1 MNHEY and CDR2 SVGAGI. In DNA, the CDR3 is TGTGCCAGCAGACGACGGGAAAGGGAGACCCAGTACTTC. It is translated as CASRRRERETQYF.

In its sample, this clone was seen once. V gene TRBV9 combines with J gene TRBJ2-5; TRBD2 might be the D (6 bases). The ends were cut back, 0 bases at V and 4 bases at J, with 16 bases in the middle. Germline V lookup: CDR1 SGDLS, CDR2 YYNGEE. This CDR3 spans 16 amino acids. CDR3 loop: CASSVDYGIGGETQYF. Written as DNA, the CDR3 is TGTGCCAGCAGCGTAGATTACGGGATCGGGGGAGAGACCCAGTACTTC.

V and J are TRBV7-3 and TRBJ2-7, with 10 bases lining up with TRBD1. The V gene's germline CDR1 is SGHTA and CDR2 FQGTGA. The CDR3 runs to 13 residues. J lost 6 bases, V lost 5 bases, and 4 bases had no gene match. DNA for the CDR3: TGTGCCAGCAGCCGCGGACAGGGGGTCGAGCAGTACTTC. It specifies CASSRGQGVEQYF. The full variable domain, completed using reference TRBV7-3 and TRBJ2-7, is GAGVSQTPSNKVTEKGKYVELRCDPISGHTALYWYRQSLGQGPEFLIYFQGTGAADDSGLPNDRFFAVRPEGSVSTLKIQRTERGDSAVYLCASSRGQGVEQYFGPGTRLTVT.

The gene calls are TRBV29-1 and TRBJ1-1; D gene uncertain. CDR1 and CDR2 (germline): SQVTM, ANQGSEA. The CDR3 covers 12 residues. V lost 0 bases and J lost 13, with 15 bases in between. The CDR3: CSVEDPTSHGFF. The CDR3 bases are TGCAGCGTTGAAGATCCCACTTCCCACGGTTTCTTT.

This clone was counted a single time. The chain has TRBV5-1 and TRBJ1-1, with 7 bases aligning to TRBD1. The trim removed 0 bases at V and 2 bases at J, leaving 4 bases unmatched. The CDR3 contains 15 residues. Germline CDR1 is SGHRS and CDR2 is YFSETQ. CDR3 DNA sequence: TGCGCCAGCAGCTTGGTAGGGGGCCCCAACACTGAAGCTTTCTTT. As protein: CASSLVGGPNTEAFF.

The rearrangement uses TRBV5-4 and TRBJ2-7, with 10 positions matching TRBD2. V trimming: 5 bases; J trimming: 0 bases; junction bases outside the gene matches: 5. CDR3 length: 15 amino acids. Germline loops: CDR1 SGHNT, CDR2 YYREEE (reference sequence). The CDR3 spells CASSRAGGPSYEQYF. CDR3 in DNA: TGTGCCAGCAGTCGAGCGGGGGGGCCCTCCTACGAGCAGTACTTC.

V usage is TRBV4-3 and J usage is TRBJ2-1; unclear D gene. Per germline, CDR1 LGHNA and CDR2 YSLEER. Trimming removed 8 bases from V and 4 bases from J, with 15 bases in between. The CDR3 is 14 amino acids. The CDR3 coding sequence is TGCGCCAGCGGAGTTACTTTCGGATACAATGAGCAGTTCTTC. It yields the protein CASGVTFGYNEQFF.

The V gene is TRBV5-1, the J gene TRBJ2-7, with TRBD2 matching 14 bases. The CDR3 is 16 residues long. Germline loops: CDR1 SGHRS, CDR2 YFSETQ. The trim removed 5 bases at V and 3 bases at J, leaving 7 bases unmatched. The CDR3 coding sequence is TGCGCCAGCAGTCGGACTAGCGGGGGGAGCTTCTACGAGCAGTACTTC. It yields the protein CASSRTSGGSFYEQYF.

The gene calls are TRBV7-9 and TRBJ2-3; possible D gene TRBD2, 6 bases. Trimming cost V 9 bases and J 1 base, with 14 bases left between them. Per germline, CDR1 SEHNR and CDR2 FQNEAQ (reference sequence). This CDR3 has 14 residues. CDR3: CASQDGGRTDTQYF. The CDR3 region has the DNA TGTGCCAGTCAGGACGGGGGACGCACAGATACGCAGTATTTT.

This sequence joins TRBV9 and TRBJ2-3; D is ambiguous. Germline values: CDR1 SGDLS, CDR2 YYNGEE. Trimming removed 0 bases at V and 2 bases at J, with 4 bases between. The CDR3 runs 13 residues. The CDR3 DNA sequence: TGTGCCAGCAGCGTAGACTACACAGATACGCAGTATTTT. Protein sequence: CASSVDYTDTQYF.

CDR3 bases: TGTGCCAGCAGCTTAATAGGAGACAGTGAAGCTTTCTTT. Translation: CASSLIGDSEAFF. This chain joins TRBV7-6 and TRBJ1-1; D may be TRBD1 (5 bases). The V and J ends lost 2 bases and 7 bases respectively, with 11 bases between them. CDR1 SGHVS and CDR2 FNYEAQ come from the germline V gene. The CDR3 loop spans 13 amino acids. Filled out from reference TRBV7-6 and TRBJ1-1, the complete variable domain reads GAGVSQSPRYKVTKRGQDVALRCDPISGHVSLYWYRQALGQGPEFLTYFNYEAQQDKSGLPNDRFSAERPEGSISTLTIQRTEQRDSAMYRCASSLIGDSEAFFGQGTRLTVV.

As to this clone: The sample has other DNA sequences that encode this CDR3 too. Here the CDR3 DNA reads TGCAGCGTTGCCCTCGGGGTAAATCAGCCCCAGCATTTT. Its protein is CSVALGVNQPQHF. The chain uses TRBV29-1 and TRBJ1-5; unclear D gene. CDR1 and CDR2 from the germline V gene are SQVTM and ANQGSEA. Trimming removed 4 bases at V and 4 bases at J, with 11 bases between. The CDR3 has 13 amino acids.

The V and J genes are TRBV5-1 and TRBJ2-5, with 12 bases that match TRBD2. The CDR3 length is 16 residues. The germline gives CDR1 SGHRS, CDR2 YFSETQ. V gave up 4 bases and J gave up 4 bases; unmatched junction bases: 8. The DNA of the CDR3 is TGCGCCAGCAGCCTCCGCCCTAGCGGGGGGGCAGAGACCCAGTACTTC. It translates to CASSLRPSGGAETQYF.

This clone was observed a few times. The CDR3 loop is CASSGIWAGESSYEQYF. The CDR3 DNA sequence: TGTGCCAGCAGCGGAATTTGGGCGGGCGAGAGCTCCTACGAGCAGTACTTC. The chain links TRBV7-9 to TRBJ2-7; D possibly corresponds to TRBD2 (5 bases). This CDR3 is 17 amino acids long. V gave up 5 bases and J gave up 0 bases, with 20 bases separating them. Germline V gives CDR1 SEHNR, CDR2 FQNEAQ (reference sequence). Based on the CDR3 plus reference TRBV7-9 and TRBJ2-7, the full variable domain is DTGVSQNPRHKITKRGQNVTFRCDPISEHNRLYWYRQTLGQGPEFLTYFQNEAQLEKSRLLSDRFSAERPKGSFSTLEIQRTEQGDSAMYLCASSGIWAGESSYEQYFGPGTRLTVT.

The rearrangement joins TRBV7-6 to TRBJ2-3; 8 bases fit TRBD2. The germline CDR1 and CDR2 sequences are SGHVS and FNYEAQ. The V segment lost 1 base and the J segment 0 bases; nucleotides outside the gene matches: 3. The CDR3 has 16 amino acids. CDR3 in amino acids: CASSLVPSGSTDTQYF. The CDR3 DNA is TGTGCCAGCAGCTTAGTTCCTAGCGGGAGCACAGATACGCAGTATTTT.

The sample holds one count of this clone. J is TRBJ1-1 and V is TRBV6-4; no reliable D call. The CDR3 spans 13 residues. Trimming removed 4 bases at V and 3 bases at J, with 9 bases between. CDR1 is MRHNA, CDR2 SNTAGT, per germline. The CDR3 DNA sequence: TGTGCCAGCAGTGCCAGGATTCACACTGAAGCTTTCTTT. It codes for CASSARIHTEAFF.

The rearrangement joins TRBV6-5 to TRBJ2-1; no clear D. V gave up 7 bases and J gave up 0 bases, with 10 bases separating them. CDR1 and CDR2 from the germline V gene are MNHEY and SVGAGI. This CDR3 comprises 14 residues. The CDR3 nucleotides read TGTGCCAGCACCCCCAGGCCCTCCTACAATGAGCAGTTCTTC. As protein: CASTPRPSYNEQFF.

The chain employs TRBV6-4 and TRBJ2-1; D uncertain. Germline CDR1 is MRHNA and CDR2 is SNTAGT. V lost 6 bases, J lost 5 bases, and 14 bases lay in between. This CDR3 spans 14 amino acids. CDR3: CASSAAWFNNEQFF. The CDR3 region has the DNA TGTGCCAGCAGCGCGGCATGGTTTAACAATGAGCAGTTCTTC.

This clone was detected only once. The chain is built from TRBV18 and TRBJ1-2; TRBD1 is a possible D gene (6 bases). Germline-derived CDR1 and CDR2 are KGHSH and LQKENI. V lost 3 bases and J lost 2, with 13 bases in between. This CDR3 contains 15 residues. The CDR3: CASSPLPQGNYGYTF. Here the CDR3 DNA reads TGTGCCAGCTCACCCCTACCACAGGGAAACTATGGCTACACCTTC.

Here the CDR3 DNA reads TGTGCCAGCAGCTTCACAAAAAAACAGGGGGTGAACACTGAAGCTTTCTTT. Translated: CASSFTKKQGVNTEAFF. J is TRBJ1-1 and V is TRBV7-9; 8 nucleotides agree with TRBD1. This CDR3 comprises 17 residues. CDR1 is SEHNR, CDR2 FQNEAQ, per germline (reference sequence). J was trimmed by 0 bases and V by 3 bases; bases with no gene match: 9.

The chain links TRBV30 to TRBJ2-1, with 14 bases lining up with TRBD2. Per the germline V gene, CDR1 is GTSNPN and CDR2 is SVGIG (reference sequence). V lost 4 bases to trimming and J lost 8 bases; unmatched junction nucleotides: 4. This CDR3 contains 14 residues. CDR3 nucleotide sequence: TGTGCCTGGACGACTAGCGGGGGGGCGGATGAGCAGTTCTTC. Translation gives CAWTTSGGADEQFF.